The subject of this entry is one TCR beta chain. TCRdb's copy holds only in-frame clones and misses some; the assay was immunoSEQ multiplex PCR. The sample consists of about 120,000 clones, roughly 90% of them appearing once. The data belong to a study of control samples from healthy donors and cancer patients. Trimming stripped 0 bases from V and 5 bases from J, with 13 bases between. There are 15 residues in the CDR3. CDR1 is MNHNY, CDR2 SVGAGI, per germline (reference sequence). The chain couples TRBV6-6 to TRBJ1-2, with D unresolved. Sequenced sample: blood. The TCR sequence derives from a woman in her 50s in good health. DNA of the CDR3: TGTGCCAGCAGTTACTCCGACCCCGGCGGGTATGGCTACACCTTC. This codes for CASSYSDPGGYGYTF.